Following are 20 T cell receptor beta chains from one sample sequenced in a study of T cells in women clearing cervical HPV infection. The repertoire was sequenced with immunoSEQ multiplex PCR; TCRdb's copy has only in-frame clones and lacks some. The sample's table shows 23,000 or so clones. Input material: blood buffy coat. Receptors originate from a woman between 18 and 69 years old with a cervical HPV16 infection that either progressed to CIN3+ or cleared (not recorded which).

With regard to this clone: From the germline J gene comes the end of the CDR3, since the read stops 3 residues before it. The chain combines TRBV7-9 with TRBJ1-4; perhaps TRBD1 as D (6 bases). This CDR3 region has 15 residues. V dropped 5 bases and J dropped 6 bases, with 16 bases sitting between them. Germline loops: CDR1 SEHNR, CDR2 FQNEAQ (reference sequence). CDR3 DNA, as far as it was read: TGTGCCAGCAGCGGCGCGGGGGCGAACGATGAAAAA. Its protein is CASSGAGANDEK. The complete CDR3 reads CASSGAGANDEKLFF.

Turning to this clone: Read coverage stops 3 residues before the CDR3 terminus; the germline J gene supplies the remainder. This chain joins TRBV5-1 and TRBJ2-5; possible D gene TRBD2, 6 bases. Germline-derived CDR1 and CDR2 are SGHRS and YFSETQ. The CDR3 loop spans 14 amino acids. V lost 2 bases and J lost 0, with 8 bases in between. The covered CDR3 bases are TGCGCCAGCAGCTTCACTAGCCACCAAGAGACC. This encodes CASSFTSHQET. The whole CDR3 reads CASSFTSHQETQYF.

About this clone itself: The read gets to within 3 residues of the CDR3 end, and the germline J gene fills in the rest. This chain connects TRBV19 to TRBJ2-2, with no clear D. The CDR3 contains 14 residues. V lost 1 base and J lost 6, with 9 bases in between. The germline V gene encodes CDR1 LNHDA and CDR2 SQIVND (reference sequence). The sequenced part of the CDR3 DNA is TGTGCCAGTAGTATAGGGCCAGGCCCCGGGGAG. Translating gives CASSIGPGPGE. The whole CDR3 protein is CASSIGPGPGELFF.

A remark on this clone: Read sequence stops 3 residues before the CDR3 end, and the germline J gene provides the missing end. The rearrangement uses TRBV7-2 and TRBJ2-5; D ambiguous. Looked up from germline, CDR1 is SGHTA and CDR2 is FQGNSA. The CDR3 totals 13 residues. The germline V and J ends were trimmed by 3 bases and 3 bases, with 8 bases remaining between them. The CDR3 reads CASSLTREETQYF. The CDR3 DNA, read in part, is TGTGCCAGCAGCTTGACAAGGGAAGAGACC.

As concerns this clone: Coverage ceases 3 residues before the CDR3 finishes, and the germline J gene fills in the end. The chain uses TRBV5-6 and TRBJ1-2, with a tentative D call TRBD1 (5 bases). Trimming pared 2 bases from V and 0 bases from J, leaving 11 bases between. The CDR3 consists of 15 residues. The germline CDR1 and CDR2 sequences are SGHDT and YYEEEE. The covered CDR3 bases are TGTGCCAGCAGCTTCGAGGGGTATGCTAACTATGGC. The encoded protein is CASSFEGYANYG. The full CDR3 sequence reads CASSFEGYANYGYTF.

Notes on this clone: At one end, the junction sequence differs from germline, possibly due to a read error. The read terminates 3 residues before the CDR3 end, so the remaining end is supplied by the germline J gene. This sequence joins TRBV4-2 and TRBJ2-1, with D possibly TRBD2 on 6 matching bases. The CDR3 contains 15 residues. Germline CDR1 reads LGHNA; CDR2 reads YNFKEQ. Here the CDR3 reads CASSQDLAIYNEQFF. The sequenced CDR3 bases are TGCGCCAGCAGCCAAGATCTAGCGATATACAATGAG.

A remark on this clone: The CDR3 end falls 3 residues outside the read, so it is completed with the germline J gene. The chain carries TRBV6-2 or TRBV6-3 and TRBJ2-4, with a possible D match to TRBD2 (6 bases). CDR1 MNHEY and CDR2 SVGEGT come from the germline V gene. The CDR3 has 12 residues. Incomplete CDR3 DNA: TGTGCCAGCGCTGGGGGACTCTATGGT. This codes for CASAGGLYG. The CDR3 as a whole reads CASAGGLYGQYF.

Concerning this clone itself: Coverage ceases 3 residues before the CDR3 finishes, and the germline J gene fills in the end. The chain links TRBV7-6 to TRBJ1-2; 9 bases line up with TRBD1. The CDR3 consists of 16 residues. Per the germline V gene, CDR1 is SGHVS and CDR2 is FNYEAQ. The CDR3 DNA, read in part, is TGTGCCAGCAGCCCGAAACCGGGACAGGGCCAAAATGAC. Protein: CASSPKPGQGQND. The whole CDR3 sequence is CASSPKPGQGQNDYTF.

A word on this clone: The read falls 3 residues short of the CDR3 end, and the missing part is taken from the germline J gene. This chain joins TRBV20-1 and TRBJ2-3; 7 positions match TRBD2. V shed 3 bases and J 2 bases; nucleotides not matched to a gene: 11. This CDR3 spans 16 amino acids. Per the germline V gene, CDR1 is DFQATT and CDR2 is SNEGSKA (reference sequence). This CDR3 reads CSASRASGSSTDTQYF. CDR3 DNA, as far as it was read: TGCAGTGCTAGTCGGGCTAGCGGATCTTCCACAGATACG.

Note on this clone: The read terminates 3 residues before the CDR3 end, so the remaining end is supplied by the germline J gene. The chain combines TRBV2 with TRBJ1-4, with 10 bases that match TRBD1. V lost 4 bases, J lost 5 bases, and 4 bases stayed unmatched. There are 15 residues in the CDR3. Germline-derived CDR1 and CDR2 are SNHLY and FYNNEI. CDR3: CASSAPDRGNEKLFF. CDR3 DNA (partial): TGTGCCAGCAGTGCACCGGACAGGGGGAATGAAAAA.

Regarding this clone: The observed sequence ends 3 residues before the CDR3 terminus, with the missing tail filled in from the germline J gene. V is TRBV5-1 and J is TRBJ1-1, with D perhaps TRBD1 (5 bases). Trimming took off 0 bases at V and 1 base at J, with 10 bases between the two ends. This CDR3 spans 15 amino acids. CDR1 and CDR2 from the germline V gene are SGHRS and YFSETQ. The CDR3 loop reads CASSLAGGANTEAFF. The DNA read from the CDR3 is TGCGCCAGCAGCTTGGCGGGGGGAGCGAACACTGAA.

About this clone itself: The read is 3 residues too short to cover the CDR3 end, so that end is filled in from the germline J gene. The chain is built from TRBV30 and TRBJ2-7; TRBD2 aligns across 10 bases. With 6 bases clipped from V and 3 bases from J, the junction kept 8 bases outside the gene matches. The CDR3 is 14 amino acids. CDR1 is GTSNPN, CDR2 SVGIG, per germline (reference sequence). This chain's CDR3 is CACILAGKIYEQYF. The CDR3 DNA, read in part, is TGTGCCTGCATACTAGCGGGGAAGATCTACGAG.

About this clone itself: The read comes to an end 3 residues before the CDR3 does, leaving the germline J gene to fill in the end. The rearrangement joins TRBV4-1 to TRBJ2-2; 7 bases agree with TRBD2. Germline V CDR1 and CDR2: MGHRA, YSYEKL. J was trimmed by 7 bases and V by 4 bases; bases with no gene match: 6. This CDR3 spans 14 amino acids. The sequenced CDR3 bases are TGCGCCAGCAGCCCCGGACTAGTCAGCGGGGAG. Translated: CASSPGLVSGE. The complete CDR3 reads CASSPGLVSGELFF.

For this clone: The read comes to an end 3 residues before the CDR3 does, leaving the germline J gene to fill in the end. V and J are TRBV7-9 and TRBJ2-4, with 7 bases fitting TRBD1. The CDR3 has 13 residues. In germline, CDR1 is SEHNR, CDR2 FQNEAQ (reference sequence). This chain's CDR3 is CASSSRGSYGQYF. CDR3 bases read: TGTGCCAGCAGCTCCAGGGGGTCCTATGGT.

As for this clone: The read gets to within 3 residues of the CDR3 end, and the germline J gene fills in the rest. The chain combines TRBV6-1 with TRBJ1-1; the D gene is possibly TRBD1 (5 bases). V lost 0 bases and J 7 bases, leaving 18 bases between the germline ends. In germline, CDR1 is MNHNS, CDR2 SASEGT. There are 16 residues in the CDR3. CDR3 residues: CASSEALREVRGEAFF. The sequenced part of the CDR3 DNA is TGTGCCAGCAGTGAAGCGTTACGAGAGGTGAGGGGTGAA.

A remark on this clone: The read is 3 residues too short to cover the CDR3 end, so that end is filled in from the germline J gene. The chain carries TRBV29-1 and TRBJ1-2; 9 bases are a match to TRBD1. V lost 6 bases to trimming and J lost 4 bases; unmatched junction nucleotides: 6. The CDR3 covers 13 residues. Germline CDR1 is SQVTM and CDR2 is ANQGSEA. The CDR3 DNA, read in part, is TGCAGCGTGAGACAGGGGGAGGGCTATGGC. Its protein product is CSVRQGEGYG. The CDR3 reads in full as CSVRQGEGYGYTF.

Notes on this clone: The read gets to within 3 residues of the CDR3 end, and the germline J gene fills in the rest. The chain is built from TRBV19 and TRBJ2-7, with 10 nucleotides matching TRBD1. CDR3 length: 14 amino acids. CDR1 and CDR2 from the germline V gene are LNHDA and SQIVND (reference sequence). Trimming at V came to 5 bases and at J to 3 bases, leaving 4 bases not matched to a gene. Partial CDR3 DNA: TGTGCCAGTAGTCCCCGGGACAGGGGCTACGAG. Protein: CASSPRDRGYE. The entire CDR3 is CASSPRDRGYEQYF.

In regard to this clone: The read ends 3 residues shy of where the CDR3 ends; the end is completed using the germline J gene. This chain connects TRBV30 to TRBJ2-6; no reliable D call. Germline V gene data show CDR1 as GTSNPN and CDR2 as SVGIG (reference sequence). The V end lost 3 bases, the J end lost 0 bases, and 3 bases lay between the germline ends. CDR3 length equals 13 residues. The CDR3 loop is CAWSSSGANVLTF. Incomplete CDR3 DNA: TGTGCCTGGAGCAGCTCTGGGGCCAACGTC.

As regards this clone: Its ends do not fully match the called genes, so a read error is possible. The observed sequence ends 3 residues before the CDR3 terminus, with the missing tail filled in from the germline J gene. The chain has TRBV6-1 and TRBJ1-2; possible D gene TRBD1, 5 bases. From germline, CDR1 is MNHNS and CDR2 SASEGT. The length of the CDR3 is 13 residues. The sequenced CDR3 bases are TGTGCCAGCAGTCAAGCTGACAGCTATGGC. This sequence encodes CASSQADSYG. The entire CDR3 reads CASSQADSYGYTF.

A note on this clone: The read ends 3 residues shy of where the CDR3 ends; the end is completed using the germline J gene. J is TRBJ2-3 and V is TRBV10-1; 16 bases line up with TRBD2. The CDR3 spans 17 residues. Germline CDR1 and CDR2: WNHNN and SYGVQD (reference sequence). With 4 bases clipped from V and 5 bases from J, the junction kept 6 bases outside the gene matches. CDR3 protein: CASSGGTSGGERDTQYF. The CDR3 bases that were read are TGCGCCAGCAGTGGCGGGACTAGCGGGGGGGAACGAGATACG.